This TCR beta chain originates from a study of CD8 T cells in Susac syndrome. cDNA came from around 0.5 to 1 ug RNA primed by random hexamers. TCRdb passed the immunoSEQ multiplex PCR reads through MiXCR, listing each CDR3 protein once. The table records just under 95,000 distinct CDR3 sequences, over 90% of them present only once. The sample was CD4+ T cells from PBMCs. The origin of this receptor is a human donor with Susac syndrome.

CDR3 amino acids: CASSRGETPQHF. For the CDR3, the DNA is TGTGCCAGCAGCCGGGGGGAGACGCCCCAGCATTTT. This rearrangement joins TRBV3-1 to TRBJ1-5, with a tentative D call TRBD1 (5 bases). This CDR3 has 12 amino acids. V lost 4 bases and J lost 9, with 10 bases in between. Germline loops: CDR1 LGHDT, CDR2 YNNKEL (reference sequence).